This TCR beta chain was found in a study of spatial heterogeneity in lung cancer. Across the study: The count of detected beta-chain sequences consistently exceeded that of alpha-chain sequences.

Time point reported: sample taken at primary tumor resection. No cell sorting; template was whole RNA from tumor, lung tissue or PBMC. All TCR cDNA molecules were individually tagged with a unique molecular identifier. MiXCR was run by TCRdb on the 5' RACE reads, yielding one entry per CDR3 protein. This sample has some 6,900 distinct CDR3 sequences, with more than 10% found just once. On this clonotype: Its antigen is unknown.

In germline, CDR1 is DFQATT, CDR2 SNEGSKA (reference sequence). The CDR3 has 15 residues. Between the trimmed V and J ends, which lost 5 bases and 0 bases, there was a span of 14 bases. Study-wide findings and caveats: Mutation tallies in tumors tracked expanded intratumoral alpha and beta TCR counts. Estimated TCR-seq coverage of tumor T cells was only around 7% for alpha chains. For beta chains, the corresponding estimate was roughly 12%.

The V gene is TRBV20-1, the J gene TRBJ2-1; unclear D gene. Specimen: lung tumor tissue, collected at surgery. The source of this sequence is a male donor with early-stage non-small cell lung cancer. CDR3 amino acids: CSAGIGRSSYNEQFF. The CDR3, as DNA: TGCAGTGCTGGCATCGGTAGGAGCTCCTACAATGAGCAGTTCTTC.